The 8 T cell receptor beta chains reported below all come from one sample, sequenced in a study of blood T cell repertoires in COVID-19. Profiling relied on immunoSEQ multiplex PCR, and the TCRdb table lists in-frame clones only, not all of them. The sample carries more than 150,000 clones, less than 90% recorded once. The specimen sequenced was peripheral blood. Receptors originate from a man between 65 and 80 years old with active or convalescent COVID-19.

The rearrangement uses TRBV10-2 and TRBJ2-7; 11 bases fit TRBD1. This CDR3 is built from 13 residues. The V and J ends lost 11 bases and 2 bases, in that order; junction bases with no gene match: 5. Germline CDR1 WSHSY, CDR2 SAAADI. The CDR3 spells CACRDRGTYEQYF. The CDR3 coding sequence is TGCGCCTGCCGGGACAGGGGGACCTACGAGCAGTACTTC.

The chain recombines TRBV7-8 with TRBJ2-7, with D perhaps matching TRBD2 (6 bases). Germline CDR1 and CDR2: SGHVS and FQNEAQ. There are 16 residues in the CDR3. V was pared by 3 bases and J by 0 bases, with 15 bases between. The CDR3 sequence: CASSLTTRGLSYEQYF. CDR3 nucleotide sequence: TGTGCCAGCAGCTTGACGACTAGGGGCCTCTCCTACGAGCAGTACTTC.

The genes are TRBV19 and TRBJ1-5; 7 bases match TRBD1. The CDR3 is 16 amino acids. CDR1 is LNHDA, CDR2 SQIVND, per germline (reference sequence). Trimming cost V 1 base and J 3 bases; bases outside gene matches: 6. CDR3 loop: CASSIGPDRINQPQHF. CDR3 coding DNA: TGTGCCAGTAGTATAGGACCGGACAGGATCAATCAGCCCCAGCATTTT.

J is TRBJ1-2 and V is TRBV3-1 (or the pseudogene TRBV3-2), with TRBD1 matching 9 bases. Per germline, CDR1 LGHDT and CDR2 YNNKEL (reference sequence). Trimming took 2 bases from V and 8 from J; bases not matched to a gene: 3. The CDR3 extends over 13 amino acids. The CDR3 DNA sequence: TGTGCCAGCAGCCAAAGGGGACAGGGAGGCTACACCTTC. Translated: CASSQRGQGGYTF.

The CDR3 reads CASSVGRMNTEAFF. Written as DNA, the CDR3 is TGTGCCAGCAGCGTAGGTAGAATGAACACTGAAGCTTTCTTT. The gene calls are TRBV9 and TRBJ1-1; D is unresolved. The V gene's germline CDR1 is SGDLS and CDR2 YYNGEE. Between the trimmed V and J ends, which lost 0 bases and 0 bases, there was a span of 6 bases. The CDR3 is 14 residues long.

The chain recombines TRBV5-1 with TRBJ1-2, with TRBD1 matching over 9 bases. Trimming at V came to 4 bases and at J to 2 bases, leaving 12 bases not matched to a gene. Germline loops: CDR1 SGHRS, CDR2 YFSETQ. The CDR3 has 17 residues. In DNA form, the CDR3 reads TGCGCCAGCAGCCCGGGAATGGGACAGGGTATCAACTATGGCTACACCTTC. This gives the protein CASSPGMGQGINYGYTF.

This clone was picked up one time. This chain uses TRBV9 with TRBJ2-5, with 10 positions matching TRBD2. J was trimmed by 5 bases and V by 0 bases; bases with no gene match: 4. The CDR3 length is 15 residues. Germline assignment: CDR1 SGDLS and CDR2 YYNGEE. In DNA form, the CDR3 reads TGTGCCAGCAGCGTAGGCCTAGCGGGGGCTGAGACCCAGTACTTC. Protein sequence: CASSVGLAGAETQYF.

V is TRBV6-5 and J is TRBJ2-1, with 11 bases lining up with TRBD2. Germline CDR1 reads MNHEY; CDR2 reads SVGAGI. This CDR3 comprises 16 residues. The trim removed 4 bases at V and 4 bases at J, leaving 6 bases unmatched. CDR3 protein: CASSFLTSGSYNEQFF. DNA for the CDR3: TGTGCCAGCAGTTTCCTAACTAGCGGGAGTTACAATGAGCAGTTCTTC.